This T cell receptor beta chain was recorded in a study of brain metastases from non-small cell lung cancer. Broader study findings: Brain metastases shared most TCR repertoire with primaries, with sparse T cells. Fewer infiltrating T cells were found in brain metastases than primaries. In about 60% of brain metastases, T-cell clones were expanded compared with matched primary tumors.

The assay was immunoSEQ multiplex PCR, and TCRdb's table has in-frame clones only and misses some. There are several thousand clones in the sample; 85% occur only once, and about 5.4% lies in the top ten. This clone was seen only a few times. The target antigen is unknown. Trimming removed 2 bases at V and 5 bases at J, with 17 bases between. This CDR3 is 16 amino acids long. Germline loops: CDR1 SGHTA, CDR2 FQGTGA. The V and J genes are TRBV7-3 and TRBJ2-3; no reliable D call. The TCR originated in a donor at least 40 years old with non-small cell lung cancer. Sequencing was performed on primary lung tumor tissue. CDR3 protein: CASSLSSGIARDTQYF. The CDR3 region has the DNA TGTGCCAGCAGCTTATCTAGTGGAATAGCAAGAGATACGCAGTATTTT.